A selection of T cell receptor beta chains follows, all from one sample in a study of PD-L1 blockade in urothelial cancer. Some clones are missing from TCRdb's copy, which holds only in-frame ones; the method was immunoSEQ multiplex PCR. The sample lists 35,000 or so clones; roughly a third were seen once. The sample consisted of tumor tissue, taken before atezolizumab (anti-PD-L1) treatment. The receptors come from a man aged 55 to 70 with urothelial cancer. The CDR3 runs from the conserved cysteine through the conserved F or W. The order of the fields is V gene, J gene, D gene, CDR3 length, clone size, CDR3 DNA, CDR3 protein. The D gene is left open where the match is weak. Rows may omit the clone size; those that give it use once, few, many or a size class.

TRBV30,TRBJ2-5,.,13,once,TGTGCCTGGAGTCAGATATGGGGAGAGACCCAGTACTTC,CAWSQIWGETQYF
TRBV28,TRBJ2-7,TRBD2,15,.,TGTGCCAGCAGTTCTTTAGCGGGACTAGCCTACGAGCAGTACTTC,CASSSLAGLAYEQYF
TRBV4-1,TRBJ2-2,.,13,few,TGCGCCAGCAGCCCCGGGTCTTCCGGGGAGCTGTTTTTT,CASSPGSSGELFF
TRBV18,TRBJ2-7,.,12,.,TGTGCCAGCTCACCCAGGGGCTACGAGCAGTACTTC,CASSPRGYEQYF
TRBV28,TRBJ2-1,TRBD2,16,once,TGTGCCAGCAGTCAGATCCGGACTAGCGGCTACAATGAGCAGTTCTTC,CASSQIRTSGYNEQFF
TRBV19,TRBJ2-3,TRBD2,15,few,TGTGCCAGTAGGACGGCGGGGGGCGTACGGGATACGCAGTATTTT,CASRTAGGVRDTQYF
TRBV9,TRBJ1-3,.,13,few,TGTGCCAGCAGCGACGGGTCAGGGAACACCATATATTTT,CASSDGSGNTIYF
TRBV19,TRBJ1-1,.,15,.,TGTGCCAGTAGTCTACTGACAAGGATTAACACTGAAGCTTTCTTT,CASSLLTRINTEAFF
TRBV2,TRBJ2-7,TRBD1,14,few,TGTGCCAGCAGCGGTGACAGGGTAAAGACCGAGCAGTACTTC,CASSGDRVKTEQYF
TRBV5-1,TRBJ2-2,TRBD2,17,.,TGCGCCAGCAGCTTGACGCCTACTAGCGGGGGGTTCGGGGAGCTGTTTTTT,CASSLTPTSGGFGELFF
TRBV25-1,TRBJ1-4,.,12,.,TGTGCCAGCAGTGAATTTCGGGGAAAACTGTTTTTT,CASSEFRGKLFF
TRBV19,TRBJ2-7,TRBD1,16,once,TGTGCCAGTAGTTCCGACGGGACAGGGGGTAGGTACGAGCAGTACTTC,CASSSDGTGGRYEQYF
TRBV5-1,TRBJ2-3,TRBD2,16,few,TGCGCCAGCAGCTTAGCGGGACTAGAGGGCACAGATACGCAGTATTTT,CASSLAGLEGTDTQYF
TRBV7-5,TRBJ1-5,.,16,.,TGTGCCAGCAGCTTCGGCAAGGGACAGCTCAATCAGCCCCAGCATTTT,CASSFGKGQLNQPQHF
TRBV6-1,TRBJ2-7,.,16,.,TGTGCCAGCAGTGAAGCCTTACAGATACAAGCCTACGAGCAGTACTTC,CASSEALQIQAYEQYF
TRBV4-1,TRBJ1-2,.,14,few,TGCGCCAGCAGCCTAGGACTGATAGGGCATGGCTACACCTTC,CASSLGLIGHGYTF
TRBV6-8,TRBJ2-7,.,13,few,TGTGCCAGCAGGACGAGTGGGTCCCCCGAGCAGTACTTC,CASRTSGSPEQYF
TRBV6-8,TRBJ1-1,TRBD1,14,many,TGTGCCAGCAGTGAGGGACAGGTGAACACTGAAGCTTTCTTT,CASSEGQVNTEAFF
TRBV6-7,TRBJ2-2,TRBD1,13,few,TGTGCCACCAGGGACAGGAACACCGGGGAGCTGTTTTTT,CATRDRNTGELFF
TRBV13,TRBJ2-1,TRBD2,17,many,TGTGCCAGCAGCTTAGGCCCCCTTAGCGGGAGGGCCCTCCAGCAGTTCTTC,CASSLGPLSGRALQQFF
TRBV9,TRBJ2-2,TRBD1,15,.,TGTGCCAGCAGGAGGGACAGGGGGCGAACCGGGGAGCTGTTTTTT,CASRRDRGRTGELFF
TRBV11-1,TRBJ2-7,TRBD1,14,.,TGTGCCAGCAGCCCACAGGGGAGCTCCTACGAGCAGTACTTC,CASSPQGSSYEQYF
TRBV10-2,TRBJ1-5,.,13,.,TGCGCCACCCGATGGACGTACAATCAGCCCCAGCATTTT,CATRWTYNQPQHF
TRBV29-1,TRBJ2-1,.,12,.,TGCAGCGTTGAGAACGGCGGTCCGGAGCAGTTCTTC,CSVENGGPEQFF
TRBV4-1,TRBJ2-1,TRBD2,16,few,TGCGCCAGCAGCCAGGCGACTAGCGGGCGGCGGAATGAGCAGTTCTTC,CASSQATSGRRNEQFF
TRBV30,TRBJ1-4,.,16,.,TGTGCCTGGACCCGAACCCGGGACATTACTAATGAAAAACTGTTTTTT,CAWTRTRDITNEKLFF
TRBV19,TRBJ1-4,.,15,.,TGTGCCAGTAAAAATACACCTAGGGGAGATGAAAAACTGTTTTTT,CASKNTPRGDEKLFF
TRBV5-1,TRBJ2-7,TRBD2,16,.,TGCGCCAGCAGCAGGGGACTAGCGGGAGAGCTTTACGAGCAGTACTTC,CASSRGLAGELYEQYF
TRBV29-1,TRBJ2-2,.,14,.,TGCAGCGTTGACGAGGGGTCAGGCACCGGGGAGCTGTTTTTT,CSVDEGSGTGELFF
TRBV15,TRBJ1-1,.,15,.,TGTGCCACCAGCAGAGATCGTACGGGGAACACTGAAGCTTTCTTT,CATSRDRTGNTEAFF
TRBV19,TRBJ1-5,.,15,once,TGTGCCAGTAGTAGGGGGGCGTTCGGCAATCAGCCCCAGCATTTT,CASSRGAFGNQPQHF
TRBV5-1,TRBJ1-4,TRBD1,16,.,TGCGCCACCACACAGGGGGCGAAGTTAGGTGATGAAAAACTGTTTTTT,CATTQGAKLGDEKLFF
TRBV6-8,TRBJ2-7,.,13,few,TGTGCCAGCAGTGGTCAGGGCGGAGGGGAGCAGTACTTC,CASSGQGGGEQYF
TRBV6-8,TRBJ2-3,.,14,few,TGTGCCAGCAGTGAGGGTGCTAGCACAGATACGCAGTATTTT,CASSEGASTDTQYF
TRBV18,TRBJ2-7,.,13,.,TGTGCCAGCTCACCATACGAGAAGCCCGAGCAGTACTTC,CASSPYEKPEQYF
TRBV10-2,TRBJ2-3,.,14,few,TGCGCCAGTTGGGACGGCGAGGGCACAGATACGCAGTATTTT,CASWDGEGTDTQYF
TRBV30,TRBJ1-1,.,13,.,TGTGCCTGGAGGGGGCAGGCGAACACTGAAGCTTTCTTT,CAWRGQANTEAFF
TRBV29-1,TRBJ1-2,.,13,.,TGCAGCGTTGATTCGGGCAGGGGCTATGGCTACACCTTC,CSVDSGRGYGYTF
TRBV18,TRBJ1-4,TRBD1,14,.,TGTGCCAGCTCACCGGGGACAGTGGTAGAAAAACTGTTTTTT,CASSPGTVVEKLFF
TRBV25-1,TRBJ2-1,.,16,few,TGTGCCAGCAGTGAGTTGGGCGGGCGCCCCTACAATGAGCAGTTCTTC,CASSELGGRPYNEQFF
TRBV4-1,TRBJ1-1,.,14,many,TGCGCCAGCAGCCCTCCAACCCGTACAGCTGAAGCTTTCTTT,CASSPPTRTAEAFF
TRBV6-8,TRBJ2-7,TRBD2,14,.,TGTGCCAGCAGTTACTTCGGGGGGAGAGGCGAGCAGTACTTC,CASSYFGGRGEQYF
TRBV6-4,TRBJ1-2,.,15,few,TGTGCCAGCAGTTACTCGAAACGCCAGCTCTATGGCTACACCTTC,CASSYSKRQLYGYTF
TRBV7-6,TRBJ1-3,.,14,few,TGTGCCAGCAGCTTAGGCCAGGGGTGGAACACCATATATTTT,CASSLGQGWNTIYF
TRBV6-8,TRBJ1-1,.,13,many,TGTGCCAGCAGTTACCAGGGTGGCACTGAAGCTTTCTTT,CASSYQGGTEAFF
TRBV6-8,TRBJ2-7,.,13,.,TGTGCCAGCAGTTCGGGTGTAGGGGGCGAGCAGTACTTC,CASSSGVGGEQYF
TRBV19,TRBJ2-3,.,16,once,TGTGCCAGTAGTTCCCACCGGCCCGGGGTCGCAGATACGCAGTATTTT,CASSSHRPGVADTQYF
TRBV12-5,TRBJ2-3,.,13,once,TGTGCTAGTGGTTTGTCGCTATTAGATACGCAGTATTTT,CASGLSLLDTQYF
TRBV23-1,TRBJ1-1,.,14,.,TGCGCCAGCAGCCAAGAAACAGGAAGGACTGAAGCTTTCTTT,CASSQETGRTEAFF
TRBV30,TRBJ2-1,TRBD1,15,few,TGTGCCTGGAGTGTACCCGGGACAGGGGACAATGAGCAGTTCTTC,CAWSVPGTGDNEQFF
TRBV19,TRBJ1-5,.,16,few,TGTGCCAGTAGTATAGATCCGCCAAATAGCAATCAGCCCCAGCATTTT,CASSIDPPNSNQPQHF
TRBV18,TRBJ2-7,TRBD2,15,.,TGTGCCAGCTCACCACCAGCGGGGGGTTTTTACGAGCAGTACTTC,CASSPPAGGFYEQYF
TRBV5-1,TRBJ2-3,.,15,.,TGCGCCAGCAGCTTGGTGGACAGACGCACAGATACGCAGTATTTT,CASSLVDRRTDTQYF
TRBV9,TRBJ2-2,.,13,few,TGTGCCAGCATGCGGCCTGCACCCGGGGAGCTGTTTTTT,CASMRPAPGELFF
TRBV19,TRBJ2-5,TRBD1,15,.,TGTGCCAGTAGTAATCCAGGGGGAGTAATAGAGACCCAGTACTTC,CASSNPGGVIETQYF
TRBV12-5,TRBJ1-3,.,15,.,TGTGCTAGTGGCTCCTCAGGGACGGCTGGAAACACCATATATTTT,CASGSSGTAGNTIYF
TRBV6-8,TRBJ2-7,TRBD1,15,.,TGTGCCAGCAGTCCGGACAGGGGACGCACCTACGAGCAGTACTTC,CASSPDRGRTYEQYF
TRBV9,TRBJ1-6,TRBD1,14,.,TGTGCCAGCAGTCCTCGGACAGGGGGTGCACCCCTCCACTTT,CASSPRTGGAPLHF